The sequence of this TCR beta chain was determined in a study of response to subunit inactivated influenza vaccine. From the RT-PCR reads, TCRdb called clonotypes with MiXCR, one entry per CDR3 protein. The sample has about 780,000 distinct CDR3 sequences, around 18% seen once. Regarding this clonotype: Its antigen is still unknown.

Germline V lookup: CDR1 SGHRS, CDR2 YFSETQ. The CDR3 totals 14 residues. With V trimmed by 5 bases and J by 5 bases, 5 bases remained unmatched. Broader study findings: Only a handful of new T cells, the authors suggested, are recruited with each seasonal influenza vaccination.

This sample comprised PBMCs from blood, obtained roughly 5 days after vaccination. The receptor was derived from a man aged 50-60 years who received an inactivated influenza vaccine. The V gene is TRBV5-1, the J gene TRBJ1-1; 11 bases are a match to TRBD1. CDR3 in amino acids: CASRGQGAWTEAFF. The CDR3 nucleotides read TGCGCCAGCAGAGGACAGGGGGCGTGGACTGAAGCTTTCTTT.